The 16 T cell receptor beta chains in this list originate from one sample, sequenced in a study of blood T cell repertoires in COVID-19. The assay was immunoSEQ multiplex PCR, and TCRdb's table has in-frame clones only and misses some. The table shows over 250,000 clones, with approximately 87% occurring only once. The sample consisted of peripheral blood. Receptor source: a woman between 45 and 65 years old with acute or convalescent COVID-19.

In its sample, this clone was seen many times. The DNA for the CDR3 is TGCGCCAGCAGCCTCGAGAGGGCTACGAACACTGAAGCTTTCTTT. This translates into CASSLERATNTEAFF. The chain has TRBV4-1 and TRBJ1-1; D remains ambiguous. The CDR3 loop spans 15 amino acids. CDR1 is MGHRA and CDR2 is YSYEKL in the germline V gene. Trimming cost V 4 bases and J 1 base, with 13 bases left between them.

The V call is TRBV7-9, the J call TRBJ2-3; D is possibly TRBD2 (6 bases). V was pared by 5 bases and J by 0 bases, with 15 bases between. The CDR3 consists of 16 residues. Looked up from germline, CDR1 is SEHNR and CDR2 is FQNEAQ (reference sequence). Written as DNA, the CDR3 is TGTGCCAGCAGCAAAACTCTAGCGCAGAGCACAGATACGCAGTATTTT. It specifies CASSKTLAQSTDTQYF.

The V call is TRBV24-1, the J call TRBJ2-3; 7 bases match TRBD2. Germline lookup yields CDR1 KGHDR and CDR2 SFDVKD. This CDR3 contains 17 residues. Trimming cost V 0 bases and J 0 bases; bases outside gene matches: 5. The DNA of the CDR3 is TGTGCCACCAGTGATTTGGGACTAGGCACTAGCACAGATACGCAGTATTTT. Translation: CATSDLGLGTSTDTQYF.

The chain combines TRBV7-6 with TRBJ2-3, with a weak D call TRBD1 (6 bases). Trimming shortened V by 4 bases and J by 0 bases, and 14 bases separated the two germline ends. The CDR3 is 16 residues long. CDR1 is SGHVS and CDR2 is FNYEAQ in the germline V gene. CDR3 in amino acids: CASSSTTGISTDTQYF. In DNA form, the CDR3 reads TGTGCCAGCAGCTCCACAACAGGGATAAGCACAGATACGCAGTATTTT.

J is TRBJ1-2 and V is TRBV5-5, with D maybe TRBD1 (5 bases). The CDR3 totals 14 residues. V lost 4 bases, J lost 5 bases, and 15 bases lay in between. Per germline, CDR1 SGHKS and CDR2 YYEKEE (reference sequence). The CDR3 is CASSLGQGSYGYTF. The CDR3 bases are TGTGCCAGCAGCCTAGGGCAGGGATCTTATGGCTACACCTTC.

This chain links TRBV5-4 with TRBJ2-2, with 7 bases aligning to TRBD1. The CDR3 contains 15 residues. Germline loops: CDR1 SGHNT, CDR2 YYREEE (reference sequence). V was pared by 7 bases and J by 5 bases, with 11 bases of the junction left unmatched. The CDR3 region is CASQARGRRTGELFF. Written as DNA, the CDR3 is TGTGCCAGCCAGGCGAGGGGGCGGCGGACCGGGGAGCTGTTTTTT. Full variable domain (rest looked up from reference TRBV5-4 and TRBJ2-2): ETGVTQSPTHLIKTRGQQVTLRCSSQSGHNTVSWYQQALGQGPQFIFQYYREEENGRGNFPPRFSGLQFPNYSSELNVNALELDDSALYLCASQARGRRTGELFFGEGSRLTVL.

The V and J genes are TRBV15 and TRBJ1-1; 9 bases line up with TRBD1. V lost 1 base, J lost 6 bases, and 3 bases stayed unmatched. The CDR3 consists of 14 residues. Germline assignment: CDR1 LNHNV and CDR2 YYDKDF (reference sequence). CDR3: CATSRGTGEAEAFF. In nucleotides, the CDR3 is TGTGCCACCAGCAGAGGGACAGGGGAAGCTGAAGCTTTCTTT.

V is TRBV9 and J is TRBJ1-3, with TRBD1 identical over 9 bases. Germline V gene lookup returns CDR1 SGDLS and CDR2 YYNGEE. With V trimmed by 4 bases and J by 1 base, 6 bases remained unmatched. This CDR3 has 16 residues. CDR3 DNA: TGTGCCAGCAGCCGAAGCGGGACAGGGTCTGGAAACACCATATATTTT. Translated, it gives CASSRSGTGSGNTIYF.

The chain has TRBV11-2 and TRBJ2-1, with D possibly matching TRBD2 (6 bases). Germline CDR1 is SGHAT and CDR2 is FQNNGV. This CDR3 has 16 residues. The V end was cut by 2 bases, the J end by 6 bases, with 17 bases between. This CDR3 reads CASSLSGGAGFNEQFF. In DNA form, the CDR3 reads TGTGCCAGCAGCTTATCCGGGGGAGCAGGGTTCAATGAGCAGTTCTTC.

V gene TRBV9 combines with J gene TRBJ2-7, with D possibly being TRBD2 (6 bases). The germline V and J ends were trimmed by 6 bases and 7 bases, with 26 bases remaining between them. CDR1 is SGDLS, CDR2 YYNGEE, per germline. The CDR3 spans 16 residues. CDR3 protein: CASTPSPTSGDWEQYF. Written as DNA, the CDR3 is TGTGCCAGCACCCCGTCCCCGACTAGTGGGGATTGGGAGCAGTACTTC.

The rearrangement joins TRBV28 to TRBJ1-1; no clear D gene. Trimming cost V 5 bases and J 0 bases, with 10 bases left between them. The germline V gene encodes CDR1 MDHEN and CDR2 SYDVKM. The CDR3 extends over 14 amino acids. CDR3 in amino acids: CASSTPAVNTEAFF. The CDR3 bases are TGTGCCAGCAGTACCCCAGCGGTGAACACTGAAGCTTTCTTT.

The chain employs TRBV7-2 and TRBJ2-3; TRBD2 matches at 8 bases. Germline trimming cut 0 bases from V and 4 bases from J; bases unmatched to any gene: 0. Germline V gene sequence: CDR1 SGHTA, CDR2 FQGNSA. The CDR3 contains 14 residues. DNA of the CDR3: TGTGCCAGCAGCTTAGCGCGGGAGGCAGATACGCAGTATTTT. This sequence encodes CASSLAREADTQYF.

This chain links TRBV24-1 with TRBJ1-1, with D possibly TRBD1 on 5 matching bases. The CDR3 has 13 residues. Germline-derived CDR1 and CDR2 are KGHDR and SFDVKD. The V end was cut by 0 bases, the J end by 8 bases, with 9 bases between. The DNA for the CDR3 is TGTGCCACCAGTGATTTGTGGGGCGCCGAAGCTTTCTTT. Encoded protein: CATSDLWGAEAFF.

This sequence joins TRBV2 and TRBJ2-2, with D perhaps matching TRBD1 (5 bases). V was pared by 7 bases and J by 1 base, with 13 bases between. CDR1 and CDR2 from the germline V gene are SNHLY and FYNNEI. This CDR3 region has 15 residues. This chain's CDR3 is CASTTTGQNTGELFF. As DNA, the CDR3 is TGTGCCAGCACCACCACCGGACAGAACACCGGGGAGCTGTTTTTT.

This clone was seen only once. The chain couples TRBV6-6 to TRBJ1-4, with a tentative D call TRBD1 (6 bases). V lost 5 bases to trimming and J lost 0 bases, with 10 bases between them. The CDR3 loop spans 15 amino acids. Germline-derived CDR1 and CDR2 are MNHNY and SVGAGI (reference sequence). CDR3 amino acids: CASSKWTATNEKLFF. The DNA of the CDR3 is TGTGCCAGCAGTAAATGGACAGCAACTAATGAAAAACTGTTTTTT.

This clone has only one observation. This chain's CDR3 is CASNRDRVGNTEAFF. In DNA, the CDR3 is TGCGCCAGCAACCGGGACAGGGTGGGGAACACTGAAGCTTTCTTT. The chain carries TRBV5-1 and TRBJ1-1; 9 positions agree with TRBD1. V was clipped by 6 bases and J by 1 base; unmatched bases: 7. CDR1 is SGHRS, CDR2 YFSETQ, per germline. This CDR3 region has 15 residues.